This TCR beta chain was documented in a study of response to subunit inactivated influenza vaccine. V trimming: 4 bases; J trimming: 14 bases; junction bases outside the gene matches: 11. In germline, CDR1 is LGHDT, CDR2 YNNKEL (reference sequence). The CDR3 extends over 13 amino acids. This clonotype has only a few counts. Its antigen is not identified. General study points: Each seasonal influenza vaccination, the authors suggested, recruits few new T cells.

From the RT-PCR reads, TCRdb called clonotypes with MiXCR, one entry per CDR3 protein. The sample shows hundreds of thousands of distinct CDR3 sequences, less than 25% of them seen only once. This TCR came from a man aged 50-75 years who received an inactivated influenza vaccine. The specimen comprised PBMCs from blood, sampled about 20 months after vaccination. The chain carries TRBV3-1 and TRBJ1-5; 7 nucleotides agree with TRBD1. CDR3 DNA sequence: TGTGCCAGCAGCCTCACAAGACAGGGAGGAAAGCATTTT. Protein sequence: CASSLTRQGGKHF.